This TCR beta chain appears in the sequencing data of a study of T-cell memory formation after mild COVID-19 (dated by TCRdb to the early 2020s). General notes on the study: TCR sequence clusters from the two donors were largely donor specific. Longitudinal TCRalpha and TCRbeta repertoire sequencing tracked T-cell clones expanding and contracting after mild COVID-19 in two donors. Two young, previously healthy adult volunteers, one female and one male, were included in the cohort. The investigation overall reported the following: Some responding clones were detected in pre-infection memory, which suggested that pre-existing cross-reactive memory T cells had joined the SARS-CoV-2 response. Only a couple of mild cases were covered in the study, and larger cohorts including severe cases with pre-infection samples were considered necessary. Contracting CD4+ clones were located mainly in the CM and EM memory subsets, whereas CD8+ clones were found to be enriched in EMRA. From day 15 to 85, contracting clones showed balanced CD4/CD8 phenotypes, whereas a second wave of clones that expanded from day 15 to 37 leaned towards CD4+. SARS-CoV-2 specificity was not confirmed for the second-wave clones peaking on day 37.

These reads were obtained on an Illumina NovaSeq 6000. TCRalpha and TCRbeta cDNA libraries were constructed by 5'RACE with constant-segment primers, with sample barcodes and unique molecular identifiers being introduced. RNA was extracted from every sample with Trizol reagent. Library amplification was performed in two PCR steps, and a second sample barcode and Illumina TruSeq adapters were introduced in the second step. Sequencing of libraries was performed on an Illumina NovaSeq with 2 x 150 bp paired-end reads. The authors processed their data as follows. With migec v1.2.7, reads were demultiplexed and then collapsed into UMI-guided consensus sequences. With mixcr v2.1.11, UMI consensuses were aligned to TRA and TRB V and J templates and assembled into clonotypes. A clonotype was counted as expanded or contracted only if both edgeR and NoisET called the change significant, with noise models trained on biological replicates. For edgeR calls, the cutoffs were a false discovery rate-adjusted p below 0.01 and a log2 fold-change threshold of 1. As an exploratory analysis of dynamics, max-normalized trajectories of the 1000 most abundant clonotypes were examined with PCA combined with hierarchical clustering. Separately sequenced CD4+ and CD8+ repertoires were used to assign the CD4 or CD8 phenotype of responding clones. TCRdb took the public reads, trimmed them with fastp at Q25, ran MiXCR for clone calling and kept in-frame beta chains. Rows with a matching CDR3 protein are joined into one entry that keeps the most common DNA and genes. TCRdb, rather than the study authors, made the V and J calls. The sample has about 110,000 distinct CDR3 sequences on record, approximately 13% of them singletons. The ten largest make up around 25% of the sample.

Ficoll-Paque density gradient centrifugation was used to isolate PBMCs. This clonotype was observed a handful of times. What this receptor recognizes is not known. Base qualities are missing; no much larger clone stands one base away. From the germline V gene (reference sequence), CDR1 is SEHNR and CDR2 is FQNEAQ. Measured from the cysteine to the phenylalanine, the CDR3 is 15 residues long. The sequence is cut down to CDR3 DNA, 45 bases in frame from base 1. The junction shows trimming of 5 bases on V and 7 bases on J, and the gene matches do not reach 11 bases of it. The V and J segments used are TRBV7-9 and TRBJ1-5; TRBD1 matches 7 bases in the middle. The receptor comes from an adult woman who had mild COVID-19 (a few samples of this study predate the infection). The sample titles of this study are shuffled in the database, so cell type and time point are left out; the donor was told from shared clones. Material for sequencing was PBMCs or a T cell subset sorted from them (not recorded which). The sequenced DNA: TGTGCCAGCAGCCGTGACAGGGAAGTGGGCCAGCCCCAGCATTTT. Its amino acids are CASSRDREVGQPQHF.